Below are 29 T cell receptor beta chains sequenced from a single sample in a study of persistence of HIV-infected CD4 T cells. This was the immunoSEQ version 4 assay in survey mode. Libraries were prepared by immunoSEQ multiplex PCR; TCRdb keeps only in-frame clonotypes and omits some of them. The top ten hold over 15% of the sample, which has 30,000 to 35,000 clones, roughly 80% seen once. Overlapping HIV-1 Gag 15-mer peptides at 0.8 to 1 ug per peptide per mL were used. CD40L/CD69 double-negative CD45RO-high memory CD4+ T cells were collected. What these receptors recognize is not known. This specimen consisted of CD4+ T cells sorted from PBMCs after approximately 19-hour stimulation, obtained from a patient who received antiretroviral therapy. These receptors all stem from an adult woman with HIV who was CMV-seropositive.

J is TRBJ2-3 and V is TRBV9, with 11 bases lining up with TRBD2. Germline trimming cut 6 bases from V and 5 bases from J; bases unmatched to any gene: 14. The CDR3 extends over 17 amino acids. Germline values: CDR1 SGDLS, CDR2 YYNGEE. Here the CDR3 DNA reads TGTGCCAGCAACAAGGGGTTAGCGGGGGGGATGGGAGATACGCAGTATTTT. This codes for CASNKGLAGGMGDTQYF.

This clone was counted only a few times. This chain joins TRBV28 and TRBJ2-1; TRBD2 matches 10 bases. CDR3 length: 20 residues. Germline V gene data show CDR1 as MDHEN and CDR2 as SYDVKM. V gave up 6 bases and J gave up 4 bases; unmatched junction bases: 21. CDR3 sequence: CASSSPWVAGGGAWYNEQFF. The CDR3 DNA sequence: TGTGCCAGCAGCTCCCCGTGGGTAGCGGGAGGCGGGGCGTGGTACAATGAGCAGTTCTTC. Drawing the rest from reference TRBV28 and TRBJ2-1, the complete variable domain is DVKVTQSSRYLVKRTGEKVFLECVQDMDHENMFWYRQDPGLGLRLIYFSYDVKMKEKGDIPEGYSVSREKKERFSLILESASTNQTSMYLCASSSPWVAGGGAWYNEQFFGPGTRLTVL.

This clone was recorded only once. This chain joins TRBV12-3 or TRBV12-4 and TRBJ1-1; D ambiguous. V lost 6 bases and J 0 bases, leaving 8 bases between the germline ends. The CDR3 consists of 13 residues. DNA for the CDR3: TGTGCCAGCAGCCCTTGGGTGAACACTGAAGCTTTCTTT. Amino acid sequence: CASSPWVNTEAFF.

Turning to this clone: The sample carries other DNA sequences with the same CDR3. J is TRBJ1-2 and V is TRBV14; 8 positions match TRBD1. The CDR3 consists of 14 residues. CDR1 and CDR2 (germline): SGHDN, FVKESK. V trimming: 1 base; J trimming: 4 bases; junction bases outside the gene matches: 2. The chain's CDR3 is CASSQGTGSYGYTF. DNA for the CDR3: TGTGCCAGCAGCCAAGGGACAGGGAGCTATGGCTACACCTTC. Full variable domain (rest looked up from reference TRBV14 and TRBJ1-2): EAGVTQFPSHSVIEKGQTVTLRCDPISGHDNLYWYRRVMGKEIKFLLHFVKESKQDESGMPNNRFLAERTGGTYSTLKVQPAELEDSGVYFCASSQGTGSYGYTFGSGTRLTVV.

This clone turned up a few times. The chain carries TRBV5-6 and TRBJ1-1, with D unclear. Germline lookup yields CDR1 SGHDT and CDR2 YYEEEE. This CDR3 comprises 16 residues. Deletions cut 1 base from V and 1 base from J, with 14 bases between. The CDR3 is CASSLFRRTRNTEAFF. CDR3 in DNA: TGTGCCAGCAGCTTGTTCCGTCGCACAAGGAACACTGAAGCTTTCTTT. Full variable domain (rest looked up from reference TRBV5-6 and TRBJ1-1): DAGVTQSPTHLIKTRGQQVTLRCSPKSGHDTVSWYQQALGQGPQFIFQYYEEEERQRGNFPDRFSGHQFPNYSSELNVNALLLGDSALYLCASSLFRRTRNTEAFFGQGTRLTVV.

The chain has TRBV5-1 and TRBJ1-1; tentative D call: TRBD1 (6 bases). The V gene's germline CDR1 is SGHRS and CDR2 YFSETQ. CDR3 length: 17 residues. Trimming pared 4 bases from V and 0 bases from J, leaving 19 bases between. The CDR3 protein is CASSPGVGAGMNTEAFF. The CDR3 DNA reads TGCGCCAGCAGCCCCGGGGTGGGGGCAGGGATGAACACTGAAGCTTTCTTT.

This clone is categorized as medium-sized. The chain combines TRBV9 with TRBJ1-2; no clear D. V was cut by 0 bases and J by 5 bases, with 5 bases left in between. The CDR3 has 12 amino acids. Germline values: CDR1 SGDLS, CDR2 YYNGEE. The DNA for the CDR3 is TGTGCCAGCAGCGTAGGGGAATATGGCTACACCTTC. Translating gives CASSVGEYGYTF.

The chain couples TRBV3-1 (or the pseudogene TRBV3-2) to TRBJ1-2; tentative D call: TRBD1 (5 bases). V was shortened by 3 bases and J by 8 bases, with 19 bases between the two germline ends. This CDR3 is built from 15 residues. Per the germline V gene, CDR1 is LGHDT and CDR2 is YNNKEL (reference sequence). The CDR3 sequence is CASSHNSRGAGGYTF. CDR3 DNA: TGTGCCAGCAGCCACAATTCGCGGGGCGCGGGGGGCTACACCTTC.

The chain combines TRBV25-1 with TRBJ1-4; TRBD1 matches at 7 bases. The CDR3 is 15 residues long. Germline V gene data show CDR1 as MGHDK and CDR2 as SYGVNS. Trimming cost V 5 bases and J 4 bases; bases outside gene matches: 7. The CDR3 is CASSRRTGGNEKLFF. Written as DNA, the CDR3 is TGTGCCAGCAGTAGGCGGACAGGCGGTAATGAAAAACTGTTTTTT.

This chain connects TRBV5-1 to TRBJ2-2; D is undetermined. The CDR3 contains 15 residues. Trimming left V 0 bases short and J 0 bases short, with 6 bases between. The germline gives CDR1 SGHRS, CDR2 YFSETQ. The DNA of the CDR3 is TGCGCCAGCAGCTTGGTAAACGCGAACACCGGGGAGCTGTTTTTT. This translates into CASSLVNANTGELFF.

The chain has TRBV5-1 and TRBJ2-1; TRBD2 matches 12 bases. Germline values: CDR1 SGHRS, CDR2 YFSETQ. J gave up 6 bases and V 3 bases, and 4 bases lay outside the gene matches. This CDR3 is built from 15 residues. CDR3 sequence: CASSSTSGRTNEQFF. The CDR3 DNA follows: TGCGCCAGCAGCTCCACTAGCGGGAGGACCAATGAGCAGTTCTTC.

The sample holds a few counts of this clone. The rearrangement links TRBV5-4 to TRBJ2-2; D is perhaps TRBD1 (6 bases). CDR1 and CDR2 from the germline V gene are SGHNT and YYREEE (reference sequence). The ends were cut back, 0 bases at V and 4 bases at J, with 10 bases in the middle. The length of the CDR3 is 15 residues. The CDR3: CASSLDTGITGELFF. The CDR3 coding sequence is TGTGCCAGCAGCTTGGATACAGGGATCACCGGGGAGCTGTTTTTT.

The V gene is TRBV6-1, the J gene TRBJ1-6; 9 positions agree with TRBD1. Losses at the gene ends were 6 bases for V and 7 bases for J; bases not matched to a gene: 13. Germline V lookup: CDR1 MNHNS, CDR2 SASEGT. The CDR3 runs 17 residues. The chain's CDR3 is CASSEPTGGAWNSPLHF. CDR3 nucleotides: TGTGCCAGCAGCGAACCCACAGGGGGCGCGTGGAATTCACCCCTCCACTTT.

The DNA of the CDR3 is TGTGCCAGCAGCTTGGATGCGGGACTAGCGGGAGAGGGTGAGCAGTTCTTC. The encoded protein is CASSLDAGLAGEGEQFF. The chain recombines TRBV5-4 with TRBJ2-1; 14 nucleotides agree with TRBD2. CDR1 and CDR2 from the germline V gene are SGHNT and YYREEE (reference sequence). The V segment lost 0 bases and the J segment 9 bases; nucleotides outside the gene matches: 8. The CDR3 totals 17 residues.

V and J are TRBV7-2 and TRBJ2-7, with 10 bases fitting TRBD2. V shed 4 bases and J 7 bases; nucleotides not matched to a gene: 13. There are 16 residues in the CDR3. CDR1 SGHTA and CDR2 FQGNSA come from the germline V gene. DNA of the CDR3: TGTGCCAGCAGCTACCTCGGGCAGCGGGAGGGTGGGGAGCAGTACTTC. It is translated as CASSYLGQREGGEQYF. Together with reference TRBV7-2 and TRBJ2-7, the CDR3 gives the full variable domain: GAGVSQSPSNKVTEKGKDVELRCDPISGHTALYWYRQSLGQGLEFLIYFQGNSAPDKSGLPSDRFSAERTGGSVSTLTIQRTQQEDSAVYLCASSYLGQREGGEQYFGPGTRLTVT.

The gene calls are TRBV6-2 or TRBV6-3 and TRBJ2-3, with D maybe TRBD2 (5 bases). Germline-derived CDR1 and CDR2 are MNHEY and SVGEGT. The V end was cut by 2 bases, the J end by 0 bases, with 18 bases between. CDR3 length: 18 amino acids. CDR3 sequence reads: CASSYPRDTPGSTDTQYF. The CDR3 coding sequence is TGTGCCAGCAGTTACCCTAGGGATACCCCGGGGAGCACAGATACGCAGTATTTT.

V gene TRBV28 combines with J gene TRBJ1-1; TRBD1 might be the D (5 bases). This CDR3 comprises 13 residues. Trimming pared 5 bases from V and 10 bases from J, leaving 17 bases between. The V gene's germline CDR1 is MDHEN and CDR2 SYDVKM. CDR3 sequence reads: CASSPGGRKGAFF. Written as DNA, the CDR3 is TGTGCCAGCAGTCCGGGGGGACGGAAGGGAGCTTTCTTT.

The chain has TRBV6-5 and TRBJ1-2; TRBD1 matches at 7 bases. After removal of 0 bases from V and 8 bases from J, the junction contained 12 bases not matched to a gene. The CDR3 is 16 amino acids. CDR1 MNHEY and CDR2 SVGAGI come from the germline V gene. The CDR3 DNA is TGTGCCAGCAGTTACTCGGGAGGGGGCAACTCTAAGGGCTACACCTTC. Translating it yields CASSYSGGGNSKGYTF.

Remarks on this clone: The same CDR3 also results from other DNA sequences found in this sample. The CDR3 loop is CASSLLQGGEQYF. The CDR3 DNA reads TGTGCCAGTAGTCTACTACAGGGTGGCGAGCAGTACTTC. The chain joins TRBV19 to TRBJ2-7; the D gene is possibly TRBD1 (6 bases). CDR3 length equals 13 residues. V lost 5 bases and J 6 bases, leaving 14 bases between the germline ends. The germline V gene has CDR1 LNHDA and CDR2 SQIVND (reference sequence).

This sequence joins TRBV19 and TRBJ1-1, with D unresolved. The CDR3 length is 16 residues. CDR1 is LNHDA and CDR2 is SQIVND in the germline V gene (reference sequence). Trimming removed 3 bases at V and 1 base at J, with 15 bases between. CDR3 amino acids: CASSIVSRRANTEAFF. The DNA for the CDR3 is TGTGCCAGTAGTATCGTTTCCCGGAGGGCGAACACTGAAGCTTTCTTT.

CDR3 residues: CASSLRRGSYNEQFF. CDR3 bases: TGCGCCAGCAGCTTGCGTAGGGGGTCCTACAATGAGCAGTTCTTC. The V call is TRBV5-1, the J call TRBJ2-1, with TRBD1 as a possible D gene (6 bases). Germline CDR1 reads SGHRS; CDR2 reads YFSETQ. V dropped 1 base and J dropped 1 base, with 9 bases sitting between them. This CDR3 contains 15 residues. Full variable domain (outside the CDR3, taken from reference TRBV5-1 and TRBJ2-1): KAGVTQTPRYLIKTRGQQVTLSCSPISGHRSVSWYQQTPGQGLQFLFEYFSETQRNKGNFPGRFSGRQFSNSRSEMNVSTLELGDSALYLCASSLRRGSYNEQFFGPGTRLTVL.

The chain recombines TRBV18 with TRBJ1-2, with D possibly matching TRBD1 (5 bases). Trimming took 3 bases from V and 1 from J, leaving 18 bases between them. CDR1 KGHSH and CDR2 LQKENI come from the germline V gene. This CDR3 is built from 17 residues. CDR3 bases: TGTGCCAGCTCACCCCAGGGCAGGACGACTTATAACTATGGCTACACCTTC. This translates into CASSPQGRTTYNYGYTF.

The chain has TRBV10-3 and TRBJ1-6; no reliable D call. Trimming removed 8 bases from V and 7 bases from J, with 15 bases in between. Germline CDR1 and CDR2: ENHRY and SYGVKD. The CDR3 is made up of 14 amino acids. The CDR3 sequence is CAIATAGDNSPLHF. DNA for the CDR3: TGTGCCATCGCCACGGCGGGTGACAATTCACCCCTCCACTTT.

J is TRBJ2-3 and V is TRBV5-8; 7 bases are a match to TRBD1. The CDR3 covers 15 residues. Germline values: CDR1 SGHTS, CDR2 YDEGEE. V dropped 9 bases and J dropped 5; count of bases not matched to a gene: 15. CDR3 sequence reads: CATSRGGAHGDTQYF. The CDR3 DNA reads TGTGCCACCTCACGAGGGGGCGCCCATGGAGATACGCAGTATTTT.

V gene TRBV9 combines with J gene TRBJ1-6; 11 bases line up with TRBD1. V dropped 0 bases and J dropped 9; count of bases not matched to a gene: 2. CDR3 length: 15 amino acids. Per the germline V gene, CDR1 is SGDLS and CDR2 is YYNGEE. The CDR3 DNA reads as TGTGCCAGCAGCGTAGGGGGACAGGGGGTTTCACCCCTCCACTTT. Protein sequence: CASSVGGQGVSPLHF.

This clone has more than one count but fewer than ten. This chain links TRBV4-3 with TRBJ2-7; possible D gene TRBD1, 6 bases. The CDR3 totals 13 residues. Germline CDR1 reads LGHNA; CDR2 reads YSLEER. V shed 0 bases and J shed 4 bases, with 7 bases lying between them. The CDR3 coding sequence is TGCGCCAGCAGCCAAGAAGGGGGTTACGAGCAGTACTTC. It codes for CASSQEGGYEQYF.

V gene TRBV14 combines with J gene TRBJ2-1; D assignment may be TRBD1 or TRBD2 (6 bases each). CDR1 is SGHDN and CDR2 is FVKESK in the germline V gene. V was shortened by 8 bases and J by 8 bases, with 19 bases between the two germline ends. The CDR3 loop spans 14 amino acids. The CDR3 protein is CASRTGRRGDEQFF. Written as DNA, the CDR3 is TGTGCCAGCCGAACAGGGAGGAGAGGCGATGAGCAGTTCTTC.

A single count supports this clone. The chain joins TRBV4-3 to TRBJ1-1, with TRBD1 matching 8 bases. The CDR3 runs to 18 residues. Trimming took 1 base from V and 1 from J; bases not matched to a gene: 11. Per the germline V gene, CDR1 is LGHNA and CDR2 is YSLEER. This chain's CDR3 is CASSQVRGTGVQNTEAFF. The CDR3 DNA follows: TGCGCCAGCAGCCAAGTAAGAGGGACAGGAGTTCAGAACACTGAAGCTTTCTTT.

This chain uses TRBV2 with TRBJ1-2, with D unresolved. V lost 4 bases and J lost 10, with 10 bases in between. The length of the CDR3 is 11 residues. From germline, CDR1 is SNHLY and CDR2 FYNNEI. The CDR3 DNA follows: TGTGCCAGCAGTGTAGAGCACTCCTACACCTTC. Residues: CASSVEHSYTF.